Listed here are 10 T cell receptor beta chains from one sample, sequenced in a study of blood T cells in healthy people across ages. A second PCR of 7 to 11 cycles used a sample-barcoded 5' primer and a J-beta primer mix. MiXCR, applied by TCRdb to the 5' RACE reads, yields one record per CDR3 protein. The table has hundreds of thousands of distinct CDR3 sequences, over 20% seen once; the top ten hold 3% to 4%. The sample taken for sequencing was blood. The receptors here all came from a man between 65 and 79 years old in good health.

The rearrangement links TRBV6-6 to TRBJ2-1; the D gene is possibly TRBD2 (5 bases). The V end lost 8 bases, the J end lost 11 bases, and 22 bases lay between the germline ends. The germline V gene has CDR1 MNHNY and CDR2 SVGAGI (reference sequence). There are 14 residues in the CDR3. CDR3 in DNA: TGTGCCAGCCGTCCCGAGGGAATGCAACAAAAGCAGTTCTTC. It is translated as CASRPEGMQQKQFF.

This clonotype was found a few times. The chain employs TRBV24-1 and TRBJ2-3; 12 nucleotides agree with TRBD2. This CDR3 has 14 residues. Losses at the gene ends were 7 bases for V and 3 bases for J; bases not matched to a gene: 1. Germline V gene lookup returns CDR1 KGHDR and CDR2 SFDVKD. The CDR3 DNA is TGTGCCACCAGCCTAGCGGGAGGGACAGATACGCAGTATTTT. It codes for CATSLAGGTDTQYF.

V gene TRBV5-1 combines with J gene TRBJ2-5, with D uncertain. The J call could be wrong; TRBJ2-1 is a better fit for the DNA end. In germline, CDR1 is SGHRS, CDR2 YFSETQ. CDR3 size: 16 residues. In DNA form, the CDR3 reads TGCGCCAGCAGCCTTCTAGTGGCAACGGCCTCAAATGAGCAGTTCTTC. It translates to CASSLLVATASNEQFF.

This chain connects TRBV5-8 to TRBJ2-5, with D possibly TRBD1 on 6 matching bases. The CDR3 sequence is 13 residues long. V gave up 4 bases and J gave up 6 bases, with 13 bases separating them. CDR1 SGHTS and CDR2 YDEGEE come from the germline V gene. In DNA, the CDR3 is TGTGCCAGCAGCCCCAGACAGGAGCAGACCCAGTACTTC. Its translation: CASSPRQEQTQYF.

This clonotype was seen a few times. The chain joins TRBV7-9 to TRBJ2-5; no clear D. Germline assignment: CDR1 SEHNR and CDR2 FQNEAQ (reference sequence). With 10 bases removed from V and 5 bases from J, the gap between germline ends came to 14 bases. The CDR3 runs 12 residues. The CDR3 nucleotides read TGTGCCACCGCACCGGATGGGGAGACCCAGTACTTC. Its translation is CATAPDGETQYF.

This clonotype occurred many times. This chain connects TRBV29-1 to TRBJ1-4; D not certain. The CDR3 extends over 12 amino acids. The V end lost 4 bases, the J end lost 3 bases, and 6 bases lay between the germline ends. The V gene's germline CDR1 is SQVTM and CDR2 ANQGSEA. The CDR3 coding sequence is TGCAGCGTTGGCAGGCCTAATGAAAAACTGTTTTTT. Its translation is CSVGRPNEKLFF.

V and J are TRBV12-3 or TRBV12-4 and TRBJ2-2, with D perhaps matching TRBD1 (6 bases). The CDR3 has 15 residues. V dropped 7 bases and J dropped 2 bases, with 14 bases sitting between them. CDR3 nucleotides: TGTGCCAGCACCAAGACAGGATTAAACACCGGGGAGCTGTTTTTT. Translation: CASTKTGLNTGELFF.

The chain employs TRBV7-3 and TRBJ1-4; D call uncertain. The V gene lost 5 bases and the J gene lost 7 bases, with 23 bases spanning the gap. The length of the CDR3 is 17 residues. CDR1 is SGHTA and CDR2 is FQGTGA in the germline V gene. The CDR3 DNA sequence: TGTGCCAGCAGCCCCCGAAAAATATGGGTTTCTACTGAAAAACTGTTTTTT. As protein: CASSPRKIWVSTEKLFF. The full variable domain, completed using reference TRBV7-3 and TRBJ1-4, is GAGVSQTPSNKVTEKGKYVELRCDPISGHTALYWYRQSLGQGPEFLIYFQGTGAADDSGLPNDRFFAVRPEGSVSTLKIQRTERGDSAVYLCASSPRKIWVSTEKLFFGSGTQLSVL.

The rearrangement links TRBV5-1 to TRBJ2-5, with 7 positions matching TRBD2. J was trimmed by 5 bases and V by 6 bases; bases with no gene match: 1. The CDR3 length is 11 residues. Germline V CDR1 and CDR2: SGHRS, YFSETQ. The CDR3 nucleotides are TGCGCCAGCAACGGGGGGGAGACCCAGTACTTC. Encoded protein: CASNGGETQYF.

This clonotype appeared a few times. This chain uses TRBV7-6 with TRBJ1-1, with TRBD1 matching 9 bases. The CDR3 totals 14 residues. V shed 2 bases, J shed 6 bases, and the junction held 4 bases outside the gene matches. CDR1 SGHVS and CDR2 FNYEAQ come from the germline V gene. The CDR3 bases are TGTGCCAGCAGCTTATCACAGGGGGCGTCTGAAGCTTTCTTT. Its translation: CASSLSQGASEAFF. The whole variable domain, filled in from reference TRBV7-6 and TRBJ1-1, reads GAGVSQSPRYKVTKRGQDVALRCDPISGHVSLYWYRQALGQGPEFLTYFNYEAQQDKSGLPNDRFSAERPEGSISTLTIQRTEQRDSAMYRCASSLSQGASEAFFGQGTRLTVV.